Listed below are T cell receptor beta chains from one sample, sequenced in a study of CD8 T cells in ankylosing spondylitis. A single record per CDR3 protein comes from TCRdb applying MiXCR to the 5' RACE reads. The sample includes 800,000 to 900,000 distinct CDR3 sequences, about 12% of them seen just once. The sequenced sample consisted of blood, either unsorted or a sorted T cell fraction (not recorded which). The source of these receptors is a male donor with ankylosing spondylitis. CDR3s include the opening cysteine and the closing phenylalanine or tryptophan. D genes are given only for firm matches. The size of a clone is reported for some rows only, either as once, few or many, or as a class for expanded clones.

CDR3 length: 14; V gene: TRBV20-1; clone size: -; J gene: TRBJ2-4; D gene: TRBD1; CDR3 DNA: TGCAGTGCTAGTAGGACAGGGGGGGGAAACATTCAGTACTTC; CDR3 protein: CSASRTGGGNIQYF
CDR3 length: 15; V gene: TRBV14; clone size: few; J gene: TRBJ2-3; D gene: -; CDR3 DNA: TGTGCCAGCAGCCAAGATCTGGGGTGGACAGATACGCAGTATTTT; CDR3 protein: CASSQDLGWTDTQYF
CDR3 length: 13; V gene: TRBV20-1; clone size: -; J gene: TRBJ1-4; D gene: -; CDR3 DNA: TGCAGTGCGAGGGAGGGGTGGGATGAAAAACTGTTTTTT; CDR3 protein: CSAREGWDEKLFF
CDR3 length: 17; V gene: TRBV6-1; clone size: -; J gene: TRBJ1-6; D gene: TRBD1; CDR3 DNA: TGTGCCAGCAGTGAGAGGGGTCGGGGACAGGGAATTTCACCCCTCCACTTT; CDR3 protein: CASSERGRGQGISPLHF
CDR3 length: 13; V gene: TRBV5-1; clone size: -; J gene: TRBJ1-4; D gene: TRBD1; CDR3 DNA: TGCGCCAGTAGGACAGGGAGGGGTGAAAAACTGTTTTTT; CDR3 protein: CASRTGRGEKLFF
CDR3 length: 18; V gene: TRBV5-1; clone size: few; J gene: TRBJ2-2; D gene: TRBD2; CDR3 DNA: TGCGCCAGCAGTCGCTCCGTAAGCGGGGCGGCTAACACCGGGGAGCTGTTTTTT; CDR3 protein: CASSRSVSGAANTGELFF
CDR3 length: 14; V gene: TRBV12-3/TRBV12-4; clone size: -; J gene: TRBJ1-1; D gene: -; CDR3 DNA: TGTGCCAGCAGACTGACAGGTATGAACACTGAAGCTTTCTTT; CDR3 protein: CASRLTGMNTEAFF
CDR3 length: 19; V gene: TRBV24-1; clone size: -; J gene: TRBJ2-1; D gene: TRBD2; CDR3 DNA: TGTGCCACCAGTGATTTGCGGGCGGGGGGGCCAAATCGCGGGGATGAGCAGTTCTTC; CDR3 protein: CATSDLRAGGPNRGDEQFF
CDR3 length: 13; V gene: TRBV7-2; clone size: few; J gene: TRBJ2-7; D gene: -; CDR3 DNA: TGTGCCAGCAGCATCGCGCGAACCTACGAGCAGTACTTC; CDR3 protein: CASSIARTYEQYF
CDR3 length: 16; V gene: TRBV11-2; clone size: -; J gene: TRBJ2-7; D gene: TRBD1; CDR3 DNA: TGTGCCAGCAGCTTAGATCTGTGGACAGGGGGCTACGAGCAGTACTTC; CDR3 protein: CASSLDLWTGGYEQYF
CDR3 length: 16; V gene: TRBV30; clone size: few; J gene: TRBJ2-5; D gene: TRBD2; CDR3 DNA: TGTGCCGCCCGACTAGCGGGGGGAAACAAGAAAGAGACCCAGTACTTC; CDR3 protein: CAARLAGGNKKETQYF
CDR3 length: 13; V gene: TRBV9; clone size: many; J gene: TRBJ1-1; D gene: -; CDR3 DNA: TGTGCCAGCAGCGTGGAAGGGGGCACTGAAGCTTTCTTT; CDR3 protein: CASSVEGGTEAFF
CDR3 length: 16; V gene: TRBV3-1; clone size: -; J gene: TRBJ2-2; D gene: TRBD2; CDR3 DNA: TGTGCCAGCAGCCAAGATCAACTAGCGGGAACCGGGGAGCTGTTTTTT; CDR3 protein: CASSQDQLAGTGELFF
CDR3 length: 14; V gene: TRBV5-1; clone size: few; J gene: TRBJ2-3; D gene: TRBD1; CDR3 DNA: TGCGCCAGCAGCCCCGGGACAGAGACAGATACGCAGTATTTT; CDR3 protein: CASSPGTETDTQYF
CDR3 length: 13; V gene: TRBV27; clone size: few; J gene: TRBJ2-7; D gene: -; CDR3 DNA: TGTGCCAGCAGAGACCTAACCCACTACGAGCAGTACTTC; CDR3 protein: CASRDLTHYEQYF
CDR3 length: 15; V gene: TRBV9; clone size: few; J gene: TRBJ1-2; D gene: -; CDR3 DNA: TGTGCCAGCAGCGTAGGCCCGGTGAGGGGCTATGGCTACACCTTC; CDR3 protein: CASSVGPVRGYGYTF
CDR3 length: 12; V gene: TRBV7-2; clone size: many; J gene: TRBJ2-7; D gene: -; CDR3 DNA: TGTGCCAGCAGCTTATGGCGAAACGAGCAGTACTTC; CDR3 protein: CASSLWRNEQYF
CDR3 length: 13; V gene: TRBV20-1; clone size: few; J gene: TRBJ2-5; D gene: -; CDR3 DNA: TGCAGTGCTGGAGGACTTACACAAGAGACCCAGTACTTC; CDR3 protein: CSAGGLTQETQYF
CDR3 length: 14; V gene: TRBV7-9; clone size: -; J gene: TRBJ2-7; D gene: -; CDR3 DNA: TGTGCCAGCAGCTTGGCAGTCGACTCCTACGAGCAGTACTTC; CDR3 protein: CASSLAVDSYEQYF
CDR3 length: 15; V gene: TRBV10-3; clone size: many; J gene: TRBJ1-2; D gene: -; CDR3 DNA: TGTGCCATCAGTGAGTCGATCGGAGGGAACTATGGCTACACCTTC; CDR3 protein: CAISESIGGNYGYTF
CDR3 length: 13; V gene: TRBV6-1; clone size: few; J gene: TRBJ2-3; D gene: TRBD1; CDR3 DNA: TGTGCCAGGACAGGGGGATTTCCAGATACGCAGTATTTT; CDR3 protein: CARTGGFPDTQYF
CDR3 length: 18; V gene: TRBV6-5; clone size: few; J gene: TRBJ1-3; D gene: -; CDR3 DNA: TGTGCCAGCAGTTACTCGATTCAGGGCCCTTCCTCTGGAAACACCATATATTTT; CDR3 protein: CASSYSIQGPSSGNTIYF
CDR3 length: 14; V gene: TRBV20-1; clone size: -; J gene: TRBJ1-1; D gene: TRBD1; CDR3 DNA: TGCAGTGCTAGGAACAGGGGGTACAACACTGAAGCTTTCTTT; CDR3 protein: CSARNRGYNTEAFF
CDR3 length: 14; V gene: TRBV5-1; clone size: -; J gene: TRBJ1-1; D gene: -; CDR3 DNA: TGCGCCAGCAGCTTAGGACCCTTCAACACTGAAGCTTTCTTT; CDR3 protein: CASSLGPFNTEAFF